This TCR beta chain appears in the sequencing data of a study of CXCR3-negative and CXCR3-positive naive CD8 T cells. The CDR3 totals 15 residues. Per the germline V gene, CDR1 is SGHTA and CDR2 is FQGTGA. In preparing the TRB cDNA libraries, 5' RACE with UMI labels was used. TCRdb reprocessed the 5' RACE reads, with one entry per CDR3 protein and no DNA. The listing contains approximately 52,000 distinct CDR3 sequences. The TCR originated in a human donor in good health. Some clones in this sample may be carry-over from other donors' samples. Sequencing was done on a sample of memory CD8+ T cells from blood. The rearrangement uses TRBV7-3 and TRBJ2-5; TCRdb selects TRBD1, and the lack of DNA leaves this call unchecked. CDR3 sequence reads: CASSLRGGLQETQYF.